A single sample is the source of the 21 T cell receptor beta chains below, sequenced in a study of neurological immune-mediated disorders. TCRdb passed the 5' RACE reads through MiXCR, listing each CDR3 protein once. The sample lists about 51,000 distinct CDR3 sequences, roughly 17% occurring once. The sample was PBMCs. Receptor source: a man aged 55 to 69 in good health.

The chain couples TRBV27 to TRBJ2-1; possibly TRBD1 for D (7 bases). The V and J ends lost 2 bases and 4 bases respectively, with 24 bases between them. This CDR3 comprises 19 residues. The germline CDR1 and CDR2 sequences are MNHEY and SMNVEV (reference sequence). CDR3 nucleotide sequence: TGTGCCAGCAGTTTAAGGGGACAGAACGGACTATGGATTTACAATGAGCAGTTCTTC. It encodes CASSLRGQNGLWIYNEQFF.

This clonotype came up many times. CDR3 residues: CASSRRQGTYEQYF. The CDR3 nucleotides read TGCGCCAGCAGTCGGAGACAGGGCACCTACGAGCAGTACTTC. V is TRBV4-3 and J is TRBJ2-7; 7 bases are shared with TRBD1. The CDR3 is 14 amino acids. V gave up 6 bases and J gave up 2 bases; unmatched junction bases: 7. Germline CDR1 reads LGHNA; CDR2 reads YSLEER.

In its sample, this clonotype was seen many times. V and J are TRBV20-1 and TRBJ2-4; 8 nucleotides agree with TRBD1. The germline CDR1 and CDR2 sequences are DFQATT and SNEGSKA (reference sequence). There are 13 residues in the CDR3. Trimming at V came to 1 base and at J to 8 bases, leaving 4 bases not matched to a gene. The CDR3 sequence: CSARVQGVDIQYF. Written as DNA, the CDR3 is TGCAGTGCTAGAGTACAGGGGGTAGACATTCAGTACTTC.

This clonotype was observed many times. This sequence joins TRBV20-1 and TRBJ2-7; 9 positions match TRBD1. J was trimmed by 3 bases and V by 6 bases; bases with no gene match: 9. The germline gives CDR1 DFQATT, CDR2 SNEGSKA (reference sequence). The CDR3 has 14 amino acids. DNA for the CDR3: TGCAGTGCCACCATAGGGACAGGGATCTACGAGCAGTACTTC. Its translation is CSATIGTGIYEQYF.

The chain is built from TRBV29-1 and TRBJ2-7, with TRBD1 matching 8 bases. CDR1 and CDR2 (germline): SQVTM, ANQGSEA. Germline trimming cut 0 bases from V and 2 bases from J; bases unmatched to any gene: 6. The CDR3 totals 15 residues. The CDR3 is CSVEDLGTGTYEQYF. CDR3 nucleotides: TGCAGCGTTGAAGACCTAGGGACAGGTACCTACGAGCAGTACTTC.

This clonotype was picked up many times. This chain links TRBV29-1 with TRBJ2-2, with 14 bases that match TRBD2. Germline CDR1 and CDR2: SQVTM and ANQGSEA. J was trimmed by 6 bases and V by 5 bases; bases with no gene match: 2. The CDR3 covers 14 residues. DNA for the CDR3: TGCAGCGTTCAGACTAGCGGGAGGGCCGGGGAGCTGTTTTTT. This encodes CSVQTSGRAGELFF.

This clonotype was counted many times. The CDR3 DNA is TGTGCCAGCAGCCCCAGGTGGGAGTTTAATGGCTACACCTTC. Translated, it gives CASSPRWEFNGYTF. The V and J genes are TRBV7-9 and TRBJ1-2; D not resolved. CDR3 length: 14 residues. In germline, CDR1 is SEHNR, CDR2 FQNEAQ (reference sequence). The ends were cut back, 5 bases at V and 6 bases at J, with 16 bases in the middle.

This clonotype was detected ten times or more. The chain combines TRBV20-1 with TRBJ1-1; 8 bases align to TRBD1. The V segment lost 0 bases and the J segment 12 bases; nucleotides outside the gene matches: 12. Per the germline V gene, CDR1 is DFQATT and CDR2 is SNEGSKA (reference sequence). The CDR3 extends over 14 amino acids. CDR3 loop: CSARDVGAGGQPFF. The CDR3 DNA is TGCAGTGCTAGAGATGTAGGCGCAGGGGGCCAGCCTTTCTTT.

This clonotype was observed a handful of times. V usage is TRBV12-2 and J usage is TRBJ2-7; no DNA check was done on the table's D call, TRBD2. TRBV12-2 is a listed pseudogene. The CDR3 runs to 16 residues. The CDR3 region is CASRPKGGGRRYEQYF. CDR3 bases: TGTGCAAGTCGCCCCAAAGGTGGCGGGAGAAGATACGAGCAGTACTTC.

This clonotype was observed many times. The chain couples TRBV18 to TRBJ2-7; D unresolved. CDR1 and CDR2 from the germline V gene are KGHSH and LQKENI. The length of the CDR3 is 12 residues. V dropped 2 bases and J dropped 7 bases, with 9 bases sitting between them. The CDR3 sequence is CASSPKGLEQYF. The CDR3 DNA follows: TGTGCCAGCTCACCAAAGGGATTGGAGCAGTACTTC.

Turning to this clonotype: The junction departs from germline at one end; a sequencing error may be responsible. The chain recombines TRBV6-1 with TRBJ2-1; the match to TRBD1 covers 9 bases. Germline values: CDR1 MNHNS, CDR2 SASEGT. This CDR3 region has 15 residues. The CDR3 loop reads CDSRKTGGASGEQFF. The CDR3 nucleotides are TGTGACAGCCGAAAAACAGGGGGCGCATCCGGTGAGCAGTTCTTC.

This chain connects TRBV4-3 to TRBJ2-1; TRBD2 agrees at 8 bases. The CDR3 consists of 17 residues. V lost 0 bases and J lost 0; bases outside the gene matches: 4. The germline gives CDR1 LGHNA, CDR2 YSLEER. For the CDR3, the DNA is TGCGCCAGCAGCCAAGATCCGAGCGGGGGCTCCTACAATGAGCAGTTCTTC. Residues: CASSQDPSGGSYNEQFF.

In its sample, this clonotype was seen once. The chain uses TRBV29-1 and TRBJ2-1; a weak D match, TRBD2 (5 bases). Germline values: CDR1 SQVTM, CDR2 ANQGSEA. The germline V and J ends were trimmed by 4 bases and 9 bases, with 19 bases remaining between them. The CDR3 covers 14 residues. This CDR3 is CSVGSVKGVSEQFF. The CDR3 DNA follows: TGCAGCGTTGGCAGTGTCAAGGGAGTCAGTGAGCAGTTCTTC.

This clonotype showed up many times. This rearrangement joins TRBV3-1 to TRBJ2-5, with 7 bases matching TRBD1. The CDR3 totals 14 residues. Per germline, CDR1 LGHDT and CDR2 YNNKEL (reference sequence). After removal of 4 bases from V and 5 bases from J, the junction contained 7 bases not matched to a gene. The CDR3 is CASSRHPQGETQYF. In nucleotides, the CDR3 is TGTGCCAGCAGCCGACATCCACAGGGGGAGACCCAGTACTTC.

This clonotype has at least ten counts. The germline gene is not matched at one end of the junction; a read error may be the cause. The chain recombines TRBV6-2 or TRBV6-3 with TRBJ2-7; perhaps D is TRBD1 or TRBD2 (5 bases each). CDR1 is MNHEY, CDR2 SVGEGT, per germline. The CDR3 is 12 amino acids. This CDR3 is CTSRDAHAEQYF. The CDR3, as DNA: TGTACCAGCAGGGACGCTCACGCCGAGCAGTACTTC.

Ten or more counts support this clonotype. The genes are TRBV9 and TRBJ2-1, with no clear D. The CDR3 has 11 residues. CDR1 and CDR2 from the germline V gene are SGDLS and YYNGEE. V gave up 3 bases and J gave up 7 bases, with 5 bases separating them. CDR3 bases: TGTGCCAGCAGCGAGGAGAATGAGCAGTTCTTC. It is translated as CASSEENEQFF.

This clonotype showed up many times. V and J are TRBV18 and TRBJ2-1, with TRBD2 matching over 7 bases. Germline V gene lookup returns CDR1 KGHSH and CDR2 LQKENI. The CDR3 runs to 15 residues. V lost 4 bases, J lost 3 bases, and 6 bases stayed unmatched. The CDR3 nucleotides are TGTGCCAGCTCACAAGGGGAGGGGCGCTACAATGAGCAGTTCTTC. Residues: CASSQGEGRYNEQFF.

The chain couples TRBV3-1 to TRBJ2-7; D remains ambiguous. CDR1 and CDR2 from the germline V gene are LGHDT and YNNKEL (reference sequence). The CDR3 sequence is 11 residues long. CDR3 bases: TGTGACAGAACTGGTGGGTACGAGCAGTACTTC. Translated, it gives CDRTGGYEQYF.

In this sample, this clonotype turned up many times. CDR3 protein: CASAQGVDYEQYF. Here the CDR3 DNA reads TGTGCCAGCGCCCAGGGCGTGGACTACGAGCAGTACTTC. This chain links TRBV18 with TRBJ2-7, with a weak D call TRBD1 (5 bases). The germline V gene has CDR1 KGHSH and CDR2 LQKENI. Between the trimmed V and J ends, which lost 8 bases and 3 bases, there was a span of 14 bases. This CDR3 spans 13 amino acids.

Of note for this clonotype: This may arise from a read error, as a much more abundant clone is one base away. CDR3 DNA sequence: TGCGCCAGCAGCTACGGGCCGGGACAGGGGGCTTACGAGCAGTACTTC. Amino acids: CASSYGPGQGAYEQYF. The genes are TRBV5-1 and TRBJ2-7; 12 positions match TRBD1. The germline V gene encodes CDR1 SGHRS and CDR2 YFSETQ. CDR3 length: 16 residues. V shed 3 bases, J shed 4 bases, and the junction held 8 bases outside the gene matches. Combining the CDR3 with reference TRBV5-1 and TRBJ2-7 gives the whole variable domain KAGVTQTPRYLIKTRGQQVTLSCSPISGHRSVSWYQQTPGQGLQFLFEYFSETQRNKGNFPGRFSGRQFSNSRSEMNVSTLELGDSALYLCASSYGPGQGAYEQYFGPGTRLTVT.

V gene TRBV27 combines with J gene TRBJ2-7, with D tentatively TRBD1 (6 bases). V was shortened by 3 bases and J by 2 bases, with 11 bases between the two germline ends. There are 14 residues in the CDR3. In germline, CDR1 is MNHEY, CDR2 SMNVEV (reference sequence). The CDR3 sequence is CASSFQGPTYEQYF. In DNA form, the CDR3 reads TGTGCCAGCAGTTTTCAGGGGCCGACCTACGAGCAGTACTTC.